The entry below gives a single T cell receptor beta chain sequence along with its context. The germline V and J ends were trimmed by 1 base and 0 bases, with 7 bases remaining between them. The CDR3 contains 15 residues. Germline V gives CDR1 LGHDT, CDR2 YNNKEL (reference sequence). The data belong to a study of blood T cell repertoires in COVID-19. Turning to the study itself: The origin of the acute and convalescent COVID-19 samples was the United States, Italy and Spain. T cells, B-cell-depleted T cells, or PBMCs provided the cDNA or gDNA that served as material.

How the authors handled the data: The authors estimated nucleated cell counts from reference gene primer amplification. Sequencing used immunoSEQ multiplex PCR; TCRdb keeps in-frame clones, though not all of them. V and J calls and clone size are as listed in that table; D and trimming were resolved from the DNA. The sample comprises some 44,000 clones, about four fifths of which are singletons, and about 25% rests with the top ten. The TCR sequence derives from a woman between 55 and 75 years old with acute or convalescent COVID-19. Material for sequencing was peripheral blood. The V gene is TRBV3-1 (or the pseudogene TRBV3-2), the J gene TRBJ1-3; D unclear. CDR3 in DNA: TGTGCCAGCAGCCAAGTTTTCGGCTCTGGAAACACCATATATTTT. Amino acids: CASSQVFGSGNTIYF.